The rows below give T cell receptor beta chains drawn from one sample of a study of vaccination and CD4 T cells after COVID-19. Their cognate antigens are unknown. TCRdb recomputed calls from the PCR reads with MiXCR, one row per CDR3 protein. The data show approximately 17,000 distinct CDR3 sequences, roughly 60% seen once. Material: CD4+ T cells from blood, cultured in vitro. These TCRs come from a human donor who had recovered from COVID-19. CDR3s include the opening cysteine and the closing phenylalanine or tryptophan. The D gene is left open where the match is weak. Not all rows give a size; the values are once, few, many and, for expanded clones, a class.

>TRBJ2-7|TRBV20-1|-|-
TGCAGTGCTAGTATGCGGTACGAGCAGTACTTC
CSASMRYEQYF
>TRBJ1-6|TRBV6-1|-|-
TGTGCCAGCAGGCTTAATTCAGTAGGGGGAAATTCACCCCTCCACTTT
CASRLNSVGGNSPLHF
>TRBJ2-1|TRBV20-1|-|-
TGCAGTGCTAGAGAGGGGAGTACGTACAATGAGCAGTTCTTC
CSAREGSTYNEQFF
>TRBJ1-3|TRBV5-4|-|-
TGTGCCAGCAGCTCGGTAGGCACTGGAAACACCATATATTTT
CASSSVGTGNTIYF
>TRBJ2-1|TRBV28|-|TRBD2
TGTGCCAGCAATAGCGGGAGGGCCTACAATGAGCAGTTCTTC
CASNSGRAYNEQFF
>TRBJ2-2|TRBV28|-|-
TGTGCCAGCAGTTTAGAGTTCCGGGAGCTGTTTTTT
CASSLEFRELFF
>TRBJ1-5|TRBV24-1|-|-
TGTGCCACCAGTGACCCAGGACAGTTCAATCAGCCCCAGCATTTT
CATSDPGQFNQPQHF
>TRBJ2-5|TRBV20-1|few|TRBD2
TGCAGTGCTAGTGGTAGCGGGAAGGTGGAGACCCAGTACTTC
CSASGSGKVETQYF
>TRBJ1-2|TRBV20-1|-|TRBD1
TGCAGTGCTAGAGAAATACAGGGGTTGGAATGCTACACCTTC
CSAREIQGLECYTF
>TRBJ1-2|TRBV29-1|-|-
TGCAGCGTCGCTCAGGTACAAGCTAACTATGGCTACACCTTC
CSVAQVQANYGYTF
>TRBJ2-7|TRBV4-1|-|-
TGCGCCAGCAGCCAAGAAACCCCCAGGGGGGGGCTTTCCTACGAGCAGTACTTC
CASSQETPRGGLSYEQYF
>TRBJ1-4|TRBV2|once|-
TGTGCCAGCAGGAACAGGTTCCCGAAGGAAAAACTGTTTTTT
CASRNRFPKEKLFF
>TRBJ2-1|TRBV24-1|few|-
TGTGCCACCAGTGGCGGGGCCAGTTCCTATGAGCAGTTCTTC
CATSGGASSYEQFF
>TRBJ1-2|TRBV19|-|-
TGTGCCAGTAGTATAAACAGGGAAGGCTACACCTTC
CASSINREGYTF
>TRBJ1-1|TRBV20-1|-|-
TGCAGTGCTACCTTAACAAAACACAGGGACACTGAAGCTTTCTTT
CSATLTKHRDTEAFF
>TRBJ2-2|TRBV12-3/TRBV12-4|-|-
TGTGCCAGCAGTTTGGGCTTCGCCTCGAACACCGGGGAGCTGTTTTTT
CASSLGFASNTGELFF
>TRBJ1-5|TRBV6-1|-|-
TGTGCCAGCTCGGCTTCGACCCTAGGGGAGCCCCAGCATTTT
CASSASTLGEPQHF
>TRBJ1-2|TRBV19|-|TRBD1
TGTGCCAGTAGTTTAGAGGGACAGGGATTAAGTCTTGGCTACACCTTC
CASSLEGQGLSLGYTF
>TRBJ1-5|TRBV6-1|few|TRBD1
TGTGCCAGCAGTACAGGGGACGGTGATAGCAATCAGCCCCAGCATTTT
CASSTGDGDSNQPQHF
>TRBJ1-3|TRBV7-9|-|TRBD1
TGCGCCAGCAGCTTCCAGGGGGTAACTGGAAACACCATATATTTT
CASSFQGVTGNTIYF
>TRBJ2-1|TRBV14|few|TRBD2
TGTGCCAGCAGCCAAGGTCTTAGCGGGAGATACAATGAGCAGTTCTTC
CASSQGLSGRYNEQFF
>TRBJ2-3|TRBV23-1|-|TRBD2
TGCGCCAGCAGTCATCTAGCGGGAGGGCCCGTAACAGATACGCAGTATTTT
CASSHLAGGPVTDTQYF
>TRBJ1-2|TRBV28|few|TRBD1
TGTGCCAGCAGTTTATTACGGGGACAGGGACTATCTAACTATGGCTACACCTTC
CASSLLRGQGLSNYGYTF
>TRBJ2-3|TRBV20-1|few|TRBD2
TGCAGTGCTGGTACCCCTAGCGGGAGGACAGATACGCAGTATTTT
CSAGTPSGRTDTQYF
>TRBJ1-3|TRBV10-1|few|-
TGCGCCAGCAGTGACGACAGGCTCGGAAACACCATATATTTT
CASSDDRLGNTIYF
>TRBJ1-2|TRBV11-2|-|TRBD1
TGTGCCAGCAGCTTTACAGGGGACTATGGCTACACCTTC
CASSFTGDYGYTF
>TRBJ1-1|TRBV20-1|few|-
TGCAGTGCTAGGGTTCTGCGGGGGACTGAAGCTTTCTTT
CSARVLRGTEAFF
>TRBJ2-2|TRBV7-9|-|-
TGTGCCAGCACCTACTCAGGGGTCACCGGGGAGCTGTTTTTT
CASTYSGVTGELFF
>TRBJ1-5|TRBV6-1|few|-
TGTGCCAGCATCTACCGGGACGGCAATAGCAATCAGCCCCAGCATTTT
CASIYRDGNSNQPQHF
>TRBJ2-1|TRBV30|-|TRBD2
TGTGCCTGGAGTCCTTGGGGGGGACGGGAGCAGTTCTTC
CAWSPWGGREQFF
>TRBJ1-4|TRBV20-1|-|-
TGCAGTGCTAGAGGGCGTGAAAAACTGTTTTTT
CSARGREKLFF
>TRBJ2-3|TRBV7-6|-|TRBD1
TGTGCCAGCAGCTTACAGGGGGCAAAGAGGTGGTATTTT
CASSLQGAKRWYF
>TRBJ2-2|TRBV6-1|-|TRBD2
TGTGCCAGCAGGGGACTAGCGGGACCCATAGGGGAGCTGTTTTTT
CASRGLAGPIGELFF
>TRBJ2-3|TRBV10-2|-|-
TGCGCCAGCAGTGAGCCACAGGGAGATACGCAGTATTTT
CASSEPQGDTQYF
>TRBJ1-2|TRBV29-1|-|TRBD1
TGCAGCGTTGAAGGACAGGGCCTGGGGGGCTACACCTTC
CSVEGQGLGGYTF
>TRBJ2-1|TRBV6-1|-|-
TGTGCCAGCAGCCGCCTACTAGCTCCGCCAAGTGAGCAGTTCTTC
CASSRLLAPPSEQFF
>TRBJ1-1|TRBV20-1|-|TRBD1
TGCAGTGCTAGAGATTTAGACAGGGGGCTAGGAACTGAAGCTTTCTTT
CSARDLDRGLGTEAFF
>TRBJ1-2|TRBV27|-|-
TGTGCCAGCAGTTTTGGAGCTAACTATGGCTACACCTTC
CASSFGANYGYTF
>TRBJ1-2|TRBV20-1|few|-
TGCAGTGCTAGAGATCAGGCGGGGGTTGGCTACACCTTC
CSARDQAGVGYTF
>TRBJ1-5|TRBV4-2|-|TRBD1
TGTGCCAGCAGCCAAGACCCTGGACAGGGAAAACAGCCCCAGCATTTT
CASSQDPGQGKQPQHF
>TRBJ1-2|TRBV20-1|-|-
TGCAGTGCTAGAGAAACCGTTAGATTCAACTATGGCTACACCTTC
CSARETVRFNYGYTF
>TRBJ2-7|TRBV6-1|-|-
TGTGCCAGCAGGACCGGATTCCGGGACAAATACGAGCAGTACTTC
CASRTGFRDKYEQYF
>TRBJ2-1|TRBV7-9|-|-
TGTGCCAGCACTGCCAAACCCCCTTTGTATGAGCAGTTCTTC
CASTAKPPLYEQFF
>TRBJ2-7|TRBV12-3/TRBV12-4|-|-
TGTGCCAGCAGTTTTGGCCGTCTCTCCTACGAGCAGTACTTC
CASSFGRLSYEQYF
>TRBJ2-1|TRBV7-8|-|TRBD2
TGTGCCAGCAGCTTGACTAGCGTGGCCCTCAATGAGCAGTTCTTC
CASSLTSVALNEQFF
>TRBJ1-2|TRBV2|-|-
TGTGCCAGCAGTGAGACCAGCTATGGCTACACCTTC
CASSETSYGYTF